This is a list of T cell receptor beta chains from one sample in a study of neoadjuvant anti-PD-1 for oral cavity cancer. Produced via immunoSEQ multiplex PCR; TCRdb's table is partial and in-frame only. The sample yields 13,000 to 15,000 clones, 60% to 75% seen once. The sample here was PBMCs, taken after nivolumab (anti-PD-1) treatment. The receptors were sampled from a person between 40 and 79 years old with oral cavity squamous cell carcinoma. Each CDR3 is given with its conserved first and last residue. A D gene is named only where the DNA matches it firmly. Clone size is stated in some rows and not others, as once, few, many or a class when expanded.

TGTGCCAGCAGCTTGTTTGCAGGGGGCTACTATGGCTACACCTTC CASSLFAGGYYGYTF TRBD1 TRBJ1-2 NA TRBV5-4
TGCGCCAGCAGCTTGGATGAGGGGGGTAGGCACGAGCAGTACTTC CASSLDEGGRHEQYF NA TRBJ2-7 NA TRBV5-1
TGTGCCAGTAGGTCCGGGACAGGGAAACAGCCCCAGCATTTT CASRSGTGKQPQHF TRBD1 TRBJ1-5 few TRBV19
TGTGCCAGCACCCCGGAGCCTAGCGGGGGCACAGATACGCAGTATTTT CASTPEPSGGTDTQYF TRBD2 TRBJ2-3 NA TRBV2
TGCGCCAGCAGCTCCGGCGGTTCGAACACCGGGGAGCTGTTTTTT CASSSGGSNTGELFF NA TRBJ2-2 NA TRBV5-1
TGCAGCGTCGCACGGACAGGGGGCGCCCCTGGAGAGACCCAGTACTTC CSVARTGGAPGETQYF TRBD1 TRBJ2-5 NA TRBV29-1
TGCAGCGTCCGGGACTCCAATCAGCCCCAGCATTTT CSVRDSNQPQHF NA TRBJ1-5 few TRBV29-1
TGTGCCAGCAGTTACTCGAGACAGCAGCCCCAGCATTTT CASSYSRQQPQHF NA TRBJ1-5 few TRBV6-5
TGTGCCAGCAGCTTAGAAGTGGGGCTGAACACTGAAGCTTTCTTT CASSLEVGLNTEAFF NA TRBJ1-1 NA TRBV7-9
TGCGCCAGCAAGCTAACAGGGTGGATGACTGAAGCTTTCTTT CASKLTGWMTEAFF NA TRBJ1-1 NA TRBV5-1
TGTGCCAGACAGGGACAGTTGAACACTGAAGCTTTCTTT CARQGQLNTEAFF TRBD1 TRBJ1-1 NA TRBV2
TGTGCCAGCTCACCAGCAGGGGGCGGACAGCCCCAGCATTTT CASSPAGGGQPQHF TRBD1 TRBJ1-5 NA TRBV18
TGTGCCAGCAGCTTAGGGGCGAACACTGAAGCTTTCTTT CASSLGANTEAFF NA TRBJ1-1 NA TRBV5-6
TGTGCCTGGAGTGAGGCACAGGGGGCTGGGCCCCAGCATTTT CAWSEAQGAGPQHF TRBD1 TRBJ1-5 NA TRBV30
TGCGCCAGCAGCCCCGGTCTAGCGGGAGGACTCTACAATGAGCAGTTCTTC CASSPGLAGGLYNEQFF TRBD2 TRBJ2-1 NA TRBV5-1
TGTGCCAGCAGACTAGCGGCTTACGAGCAGTACTTC CASRLAAYEQYF TRBD2 TRBJ2-7 NA TRBV6-5
TGTGCCAGCAGCTTAGGGGGCGGAGGCCTTTATTACGAGCAGTACTTC CASSLGGGGLYYEQYF NA TRBJ2-7 NA TRBV7-9
TGTGCCAGCACTTTAGTGGTAAATCAGCCCCAGCATTTT CASTLVVNQPQHF NA TRBJ1-5 NA TRBV6-1
TGTGCCAGCAGCCCAACGGGACAGGGGGCCGCAGGCGGGGAGCTGTTTTTT CASSPTGQGAAGGELFF TRBD1 TRBJ2-2 few TRBV7-3
TGTGCCAGCAGGAAGCGGGAGAAGAATGAGCAGTTCTTC CASRKREKNEQFF TRBD2 TRBJ2-1 few TRBV11-1
TGTGCCTGGGGGTCCCTTCGAGGGGAGACGCAGTATTTT CAWGSLRGETQYF NA TRBJ2-3 NA TRBV30
TGCAGTGCTAGGGTTAAGGTTGGCTACACCTTC CSARVKVGYTF NA TRBJ1-2 NA TRBV20-1
TGTGCCATCAGTGACCCCAGGACTAGCGGGAGGGGCCTGCTCGGTGAGCAGTTCTTC CAISDPRTSGRGLLGEQFF TRBD2 TRBJ2-1 NA TRBV10-3
TGCGCCAGCAGCCCAATGGTAGCGGGAGGTAGCCAAGAGACCCAGTACTTC CASSPMVAGGSQETQYF TRBD2 TRBJ2-5 NA TRBV5-1
TGTGCCAGCAGGACAGGGGGCCTTTACTATGGCTACACCTTC CASRTGGLYYGYTF TRBD1 TRBJ1-2 NA TRBV28